This T cell receptor beta chain stems from a study of cytomegalovirus exposure and HLA in healthy donors. This clone occurred a few times. Its specificity is not known. The PCR ran on 60 Vbeta and 13 Jbeta primers. Repertoires were generated with immunoSEQ multiplex PCR, while TCRdb's copy carries only in-frame clones and drops some. The table lists roughly 200,000 clones, approximately 80% of them singletons. The study's findings and limits: With later analysis, a missense DCLRE1C variant became linked to TCR beta V- and J-gene trimming.

CDR3 size: 16 residues. The V gene's germline CDR1 is MRHNA and CDR2 SNTAGT. With 0 bases clipped from V and 2 bases from J, the junction kept 1 base outside the gene matches. The V gene is TRBV6-4, the J gene TRBJ2-3, with 11 bases matching TRBD2. Sequenced: PBMCs. The source is a woman in her twenties or thirties in good health and CMV-seropositive. CDR3 in amino acids: CASSDSSGGATDTQYF. The CDR3 DNA reads as TGTGCCAGCAGTGACTCTAGCGGGGGGGCCACAGATACGCAGTATTTT.